One sample yielded the 24 T cell receptor beta chains listed below, sequenced in a study of beta chain features in type 1 diabetes. Expressed TCRB transcripts were sequenced because the isolated RNA had all been reverse transcribed beforehand. TCRdb keeps only in-frame clones here, not all; method: immunoSEQ multiplex PCR. The sample includes over 700,000 clones, 15% to 20% of them seen just once. The sequenced material came from naive CD4+ T cells from blood. These receptors all come from a woman younger than 30 in good health.

The chain links TRBV6-1 to TRBJ1-2; D unresolved. The CDR3 spans 14 residues. The V gene lost 3 bases and the J gene lost 0 bases, with 8 bases spanning the gap. Germline values: CDR1 MNHNS, CDR2 SASEGT. For the CDR3, the DNA is TGTGCCAGCAGTGAGTTCGCAACTAACTATGGCTACACCTTC. Translated: CASSEFATNYGYTF.

This clone turned up a few times. The CDR3 DNA reads as TGCAGTGGTATTAGGGGGTACGAGCAGTACTTC. As protein: CSGIRGYEQYF. This chain joins TRBV20-1 and TRBJ2-7; perhaps TRBD1 as D (6 bases). The CDR3 runs 11 residues. V was shortened by 7 bases and J by 4 bases, with 11 bases between the two germline ends. Per germline, CDR1 DFQATT and CDR2 SNEGSKA (reference sequence).

This clone was detected only a few times. The gene calls are TRBV7-2 and TRBJ1-1, with TRBD1 matching over 9 bases. Germline-derived CDR1 and CDR2 are SGHTA and FQGNSA. The CDR3 loop spans 13 amino acids. The trim removed 4 bases at V and 8 bases at J, leaving 5 bases unmatched. The CDR3 DNA sequence: TGTGCCAGCAGCTCCCACAGGGGGCTAGAAGCTTTCTTT. It yields the protein CASSSHRGLEAFF.

The DNA for the CDR3 is TGTGCCAGCAGTACCCCGATCGGGGAGCTGTTTTTT. It specifies CASSTPIGELFF. V usage is TRBV28 and J usage is TRBJ2-2; no firm D call. The V and J ends lost 5 bases and 7 bases respectively, with 8 bases between them. Germline V lookup: CDR1 MDHEN, CDR2 SYDVKM. The CDR3 sequence is 12 residues long.

The chain is built from TRBV18 and TRBJ1-2, with unresolved D. V lost 3 bases and J lost 0, with 11 bases in between. The length of the CDR3 is 15 residues. Per the germline V gene, CDR1 is KGHSH and CDR2 is LQKENI. The CDR3 DNA is TGTGCCAGCTCACCCACAGCTATGCCTAACTATGGCTACACCTTC. It translates to CASSPTAMPNYGYTF.

The rearrangement joins TRBV5-4 to TRBJ2-1; 12 bases line up with TRBD2. The CDR3 spans 16 residues. Germline CDR1 reads SGHNT; CDR2 reads YYREEE (reference sequence). V shed 4 bases and J 7 bases; nucleotides not matched to a gene: 9. In DNA, the CDR3 is TGTGCCAGCAGCCCCCCGCTAGCGGGAGGGAGGAATGAGCAGTTCTTC. Its translation is CASSPPLAGGRNEQFF.

J is TRBJ2-2 and V is TRBV5-1; no definite D call. Germline loops: CDR1 SGHRS, CDR2 YFSETQ. Trimming left V 0 bases short and J 6 bases short, with 9 bases between. The CDR3 consists of 14 residues. The CDR3 region is CASSLAPGSGELFF. The DNA of the CDR3 is TGCGCCAGCAGCTTGGCTCCTGGGTCCGGGGAGCTGTTTTTT. The whole variable domain, filled in from reference TRBV5-1 and TRBJ2-2, reads KAGVTQTPRYLIKTRGQQVTLSCSPISGHRSVSWYQQTPGQGLQFLFEYFSETQRNKGNFPGRFSGRQFSNSRSEMNVSTLELGDSALYLCASSLAPGSGELFFGEGSRLTVL.

The chain carries TRBV9 and TRBJ2-1; D is perhaps TRBD2 (6 bases). The germline V gene encodes CDR1 SGDLS and CDR2 YYNGEE. The length of the CDR3 is 14 residues. The ends were cut back, 2 bases at V and 5 bases at J, with 11 bases in the middle. CDR3 region: CASSVSGNDNEQFF. As DNA, the CDR3 is TGTGCCAGCAGCGTTAGCGGTAACGACAATGAGCAGTTCTTC.

The chain carries TRBV5-6 and TRBJ2-1; 10 nucleotides line up with TRBD1. From germline, CDR1 is SGHDT and CDR2 YYEEEE. Trimming cost V 4 bases and J 8 bases; bases outside gene matches: 9. The CDR3 contains 15 residues. The CDR3 nucleotides read TGTGCCAGCAGCCTGGAGGTGACAGGGGGCGATGAGCAGTTCTTC. Translating gives CASSLEVTGGDEQFF.

The gene calls are TRBV5-6 and TRBJ1-5; maybe TRBD1 (6 bases). Germline-derived CDR1 and CDR2 are SGHDT and YYEEEE. CDR3 length: 12 amino acids. With 1 base removed from V and 16 bases from J, the gap between germline ends came to 15 bases. This chain's CDR3 is CASSLWGDTPHF. CDR3 DNA: TGTGCCAGCAGCTTGTGGGGGGACACCCCACATTTT.

With respect to this clone: Other DNA sequences in the same sample also yield this CDR3. The chain employs TRBV7-2 and TRBJ2-7; a possible D gene is TRBD2 (5 bases). There are 13 residues in the CDR3. Germline loops: CDR1 SGHTA, CDR2 FQGNSA. The germline V and J ends were trimmed by 1 base and 3 bases, with 7 bases remaining between them. In nucleotides, the CDR3 is TGTGCCAGCAGCTTAGGTGCGGGCTACGAGCAGTACTTC. Translated: CASSLGAGYEQYF.

The gene calls are TRBV10-3 and TRBJ1-1; the D is unclear. There are 14 residues in the CDR3. V lost 4 bases and J lost 6, with 15 bases in between. The V gene's germline CDR1 is ENHRY and CDR2 SYGVKD. The CDR3 loop reads CAISGRMDHSEAFF. The CDR3 nucleotides read TGTGCCATCAGTGGCCGGATGGATCACTCTGAAGCTTTCTTT.

The CDR3 sequence is CASSSPLLAGRVGQFF. The CDR3, as DNA: TGTGCCAGCAGCTCCCCCCTCTTAGCGGGTCGTGTCGGGCAGTTCTTC. The V gene is TRBV7-2, the J gene TRBJ2-1, with 7 bases that match TRBD2. V trimming: 4 bases; J trimming: 12 bases; junction bases outside the gene matches: 18. Germline V lookup: CDR1 SGHTA, CDR2 FQGNSA. CDR3 length: 16 residues.

The chain is built from TRBV7-8 and TRBJ2-1, with unresolved D. Trimming pared 4 bases from V and 7 bases from J, leaving 11 bases between. Germline CDR1 reads SGHVS; CDR2 reads FQNEAQ. The length of the CDR3 is 13 residues. CDR3 bases: TGTGCCAGCAGCTCGCTTCTTGGGAATGAGCAGTTCTTC. This translates into CASSSLLGNEQFF.

V gene TRBV10-3 combines with J gene TRBJ2-4; D gene uncertain. Germline values: CDR1 ENHRY, CDR2 SYGVKD. The V end lost 0 bases, the J end lost 0 bases, and 9 bases lay between the germline ends. This CDR3 spans 16 amino acids. DNA for the CDR3: TGTGCCATCAGTGAGTCGGTAGGGATAGCCAAAAACATTCAGTACTTC. Amino acid sequence: CAISESVGIAKNIQYF.

This clone was seen more than once but under ten times. The rearrangement joins TRBV5-1 to TRBJ1-5; D unclear. Germline assignment: CDR1 SGHRS and CDR2 YFSETQ. Trimming left V 5 bases short and J 0 bases short, with 12 bases between. The CDR3 spans 15 residues. CDR3 sequence: CASRLTPYSNQPQHF. CDR3 bases: TGCGCCAGCAGACTGACACCGTATAGCAATCAGCCCCAGCATTTT.

Only a few counts were recorded for this clone. The rearrangement joins TRBV12-2 to TRBJ1-5. TRBV12-2 is a documented pseudogene. CDR3 length: 15 residues. CDR3 protein: CARTLRQGGGQPQHF. The CDR3 DNA sequence: TGTGCAAGGACCTTAAGGCAGGGAGGGGGTCAGCCCCAGCATTTT.

This clone was counted a few times. The chain uses TRBV21-1 and TRBJ2-7; TRBD2 is the table's D call, not checked against the DNA. TRBV21-1 is designated a pseudogene. The CDR3 consists of 15 residues. The chain's CDR3 is CASIGSGDSSYEQYF. CDR3 nucleotide sequence: TGTGCCAGCATCGGATCCGGGGACTCCTCCTACGAGCAGTACTTC.

The CDR3 protein is CSVESGLLYNEQFF. Written as DNA, the CDR3 is TGCAGCGTTGAGAGCGGACTCCTCTACAATGAGCAGTTCTTC. The genes are TRBV29-1 and TRBJ2-1; D possibly corresponds to TRBD2 (5 bases). Germline-derived CDR1 and CDR2 are SQVTM and ANQGSEA. V was clipped by 3 bases and J by 3 bases, with 12 bases between them. This CDR3 is built from 14 residues.

Notes on this clone: The sample carries other DNA sequences with the same CDR3. This chain uses TRBV7-9 with TRBJ2-1; 8 bases map to TRBD1. Germline V gene data show CDR1 as SEHNR and CDR2 as FQNEAQ (reference sequence). The CDR3 contains 13 residues. The V gene end was trimmed by 1 base and the J gene end by 15 bases; junction bases not matched to a gene: 8. The CDR3: CASSLGDRGIGFF. CDR3 nucleotide sequence: TGTGCCAGCAGCTTAGGCGACAGGGGAATTGGGTTCTTC. Complete variable domain (other parts from reference TRBV7-9 and TRBJ2-1): DTGVSQNPRHKITKRGQNVTFRCDPISEHNRLYWYRQTLGQGPEFLTYFQNEAQLEKSRLLSDRFSAERPKGSFSTLEIQRTEQGDSAMYLCASSLGDRGIGFFGPGTRLTVL.

A few counts support this clone. V is TRBV10-3 and J is TRBJ2-1, with 9 bases aligning to TRBD2. The ends lost 7 bases at V and 8 bases at J; junction bases unmatched: 6. The germline V gene encodes CDR1 ENHRY and CDR2 SYGVKD. The CDR3 is 13 residues long. This CDR3 reads CAIKDSGSDEQFF. CDR3 nucleotides: TGTGCCATCAAAGATAGCGGGAGCGATGAGCAGTTCTTC.

A few counts support this clone. V usage is TRBV15 and J usage is TRBJ1-1; 9 bases map to TRBD1. This CDR3 has 17 residues. Germline-derived CDR1 and CDR2 are LNHNV and YYDKDF (reference sequence). The junction had 14 bases not matched to a gene; V was cut back by 8 bases and J by 1 base. The CDR3 is CATRTQLGTGRNTEAFF. The CDR3 DNA reads as TGTGCCACCCGCACCCAGTTAGGGACAGGGAGGAACACTGAAGCTTTCTTT.

V gene TRBV25-1 combines with J gene TRBJ2-5; D may match TRBD1 or TRBD2 (5 bases each). The V end lost 2 bases, the J end lost 5 bases, and 12 bases lay between the germline ends. CDR3 length equals 14 residues. Germline CDR1 and CDR2: MGHDK and SYGVNS. The CDR3 region has the DNA TGTGCCAGCAGTGAACCCGGGACGAGGGAGACCCAGTACTTC. Encoded protein: CASSEPGTRETQYF.

The chain has TRBV6-5 and TRBJ1-1, with D unclear. This CDR3 is built from 13 residues. Between the trimmed V and J ends, which lost 6 bases and 4 bases, there was a span of 12 bases. The germline V gene has CDR1 MNHEY and CDR2 SVGAGI. The CDR3 region is CASSQSWSTEAFF. The DNA for the CDR3 is TGTGCCAGCAGCCAATCCTGGTCCACTGAAGCTTTCTTT.